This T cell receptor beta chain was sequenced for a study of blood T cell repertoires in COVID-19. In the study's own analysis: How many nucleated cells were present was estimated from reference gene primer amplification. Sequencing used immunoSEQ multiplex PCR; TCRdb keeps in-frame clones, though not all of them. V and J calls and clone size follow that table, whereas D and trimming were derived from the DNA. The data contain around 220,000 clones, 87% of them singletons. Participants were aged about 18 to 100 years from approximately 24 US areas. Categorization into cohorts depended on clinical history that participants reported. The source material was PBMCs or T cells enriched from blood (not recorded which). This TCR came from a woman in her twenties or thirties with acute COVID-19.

CDR3 sequence (DNA): TGTGCCAGCAGTGAATCGCCAGGGGGGAGGACTGAAGCTTTCTTT. Its protein product is CASSESPGGRTEAFF. The chain recombines TRBV6-1 with TRBJ1-1; 7 positions agree with TRBD1. This CDR3 spans 15 amino acids. With 2 bases clipped from V and 5 bases from J, the junction kept 8 bases outside the gene matches. Germline CDR1 reads MNHNS; CDR2 reads SASEGT.